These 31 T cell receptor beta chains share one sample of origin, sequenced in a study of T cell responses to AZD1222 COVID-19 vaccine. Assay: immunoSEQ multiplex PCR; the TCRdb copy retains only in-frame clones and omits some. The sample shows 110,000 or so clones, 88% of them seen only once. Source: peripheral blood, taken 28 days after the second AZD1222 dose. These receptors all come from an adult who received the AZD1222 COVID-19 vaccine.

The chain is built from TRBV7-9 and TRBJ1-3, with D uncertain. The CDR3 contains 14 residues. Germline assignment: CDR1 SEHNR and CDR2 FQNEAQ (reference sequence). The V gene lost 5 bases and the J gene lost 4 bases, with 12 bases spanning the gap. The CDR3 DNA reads TGTGCCAGCAGCCCACGTGACATGGGAAACACCATATATTTT. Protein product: CASSPRDMGNTIYF.

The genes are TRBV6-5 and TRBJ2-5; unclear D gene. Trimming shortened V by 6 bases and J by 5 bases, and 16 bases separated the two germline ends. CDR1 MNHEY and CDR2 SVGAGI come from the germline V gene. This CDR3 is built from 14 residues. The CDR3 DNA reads TGTGCCAGCAGCGACACCTTGAGGCGCGAGACCCAGTACTTC. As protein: CASSDTLRRETQYF.

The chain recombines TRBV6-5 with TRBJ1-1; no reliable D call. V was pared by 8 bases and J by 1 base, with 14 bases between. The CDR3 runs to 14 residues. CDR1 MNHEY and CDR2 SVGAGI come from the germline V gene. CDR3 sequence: CASVTPGQNTEAFF. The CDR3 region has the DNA TGTGCCAGCGTAACCCCCGGCCAGAACACTGAAGCTTTCTTT.

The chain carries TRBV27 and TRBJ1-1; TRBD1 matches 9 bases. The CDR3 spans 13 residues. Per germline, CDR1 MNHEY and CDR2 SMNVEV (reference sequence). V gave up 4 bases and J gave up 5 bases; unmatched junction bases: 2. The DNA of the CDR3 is TGTGCCAGCAGTTCTGGACAGGGGACTGAAGCTTTCTTT. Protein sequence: CASSSGQGTEAFF.

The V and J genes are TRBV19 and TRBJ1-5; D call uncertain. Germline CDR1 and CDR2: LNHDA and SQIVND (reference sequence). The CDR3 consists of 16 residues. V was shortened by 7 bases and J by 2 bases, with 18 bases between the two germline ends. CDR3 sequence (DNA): TGTGCCAGTAACGGGCTTTTGTACCTCGGCAATCAGCCCCAGCATTTT. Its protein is CASNGLLYLGNQPQHF.

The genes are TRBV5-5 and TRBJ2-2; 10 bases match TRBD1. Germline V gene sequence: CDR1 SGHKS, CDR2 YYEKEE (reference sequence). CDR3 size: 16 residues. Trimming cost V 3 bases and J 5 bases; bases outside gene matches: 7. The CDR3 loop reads CASSYGTGERTGELFF. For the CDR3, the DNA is TGTGCCAGCAGCTACGGGACAGGGGAAAGGACCGGGGAGCTGTTTTTT.

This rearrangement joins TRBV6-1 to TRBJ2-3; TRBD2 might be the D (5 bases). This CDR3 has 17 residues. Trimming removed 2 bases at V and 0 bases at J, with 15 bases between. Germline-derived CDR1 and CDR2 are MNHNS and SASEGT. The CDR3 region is CASSELGVPGSTDTQYF. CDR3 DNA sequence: TGTGCCAGCAGTGAATTAGGCGTGCCGGGGAGCACAGATACGCAGTATTTT.

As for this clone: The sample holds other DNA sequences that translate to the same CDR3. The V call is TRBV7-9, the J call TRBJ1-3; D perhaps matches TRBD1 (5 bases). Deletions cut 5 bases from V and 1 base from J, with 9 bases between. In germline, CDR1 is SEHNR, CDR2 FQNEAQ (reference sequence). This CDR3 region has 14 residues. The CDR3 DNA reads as TGTGCCAGCAGCCCAGGGAGTTCTGGAAACACCATATATTTT. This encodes CASSPGSSGNTIYF.

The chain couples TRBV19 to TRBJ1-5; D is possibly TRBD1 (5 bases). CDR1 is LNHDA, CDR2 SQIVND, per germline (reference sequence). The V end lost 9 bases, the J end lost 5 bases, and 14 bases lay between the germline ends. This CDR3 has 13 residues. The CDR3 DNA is TGTGCCAGCCGAAGGGGTTACGATCAGCCCCAGCATTTT. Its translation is CASRRGYDQPQHF.

CDR3 region: CASSSKRAMNNSPLHF. In DNA, the CDR3 is TGTGCCAGCAGCTCCAAACGGGCTATGAATAATTCACCCCTCCACTTT. The chain combines TRBV13 with TRBJ1-6, with D unresolved. The CDR3 length is 16 residues. With 4 bases removed from V and 5 bases from J, the gap between germline ends came to 15 bases. The V gene's germline CDR1 is PRHDT and CDR2 FYEKMQ (reference sequence).

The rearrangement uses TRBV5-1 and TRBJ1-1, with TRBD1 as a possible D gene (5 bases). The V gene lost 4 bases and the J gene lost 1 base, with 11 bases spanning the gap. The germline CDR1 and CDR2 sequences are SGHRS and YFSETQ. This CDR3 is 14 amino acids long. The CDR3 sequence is CASSPGEENTEAFF. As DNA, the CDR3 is TGCGCCAGCAGCCCGGGGGAGGAGAACACTGAAGCTTTCTTT.

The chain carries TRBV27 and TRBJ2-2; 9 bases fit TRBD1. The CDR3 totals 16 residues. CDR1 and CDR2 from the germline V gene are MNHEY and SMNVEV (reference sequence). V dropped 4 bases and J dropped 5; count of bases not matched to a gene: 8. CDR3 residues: CASSSTDRGLTGELFF. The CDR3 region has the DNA TGTGCCAGCAGTTCCACGGACAGGGGCCTTACCGGGGAGCTGTTTTTT.

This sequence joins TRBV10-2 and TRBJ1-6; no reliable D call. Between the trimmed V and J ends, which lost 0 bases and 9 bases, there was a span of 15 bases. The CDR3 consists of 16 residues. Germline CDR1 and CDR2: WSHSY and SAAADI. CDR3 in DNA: TGCGCCAGCAGTGAGTCTTCGGATTTGGGGAGTTCACCCCTCCACTTT. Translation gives CASSESSDLGSSPLHF.

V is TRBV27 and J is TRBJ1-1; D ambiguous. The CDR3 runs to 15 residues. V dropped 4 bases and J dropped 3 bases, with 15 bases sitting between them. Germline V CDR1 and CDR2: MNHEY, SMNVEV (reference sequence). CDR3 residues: CASSSRPGGHTEAFF. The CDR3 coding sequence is TGTGCCAGCAGTTCCCGGCCGGGTGGCCACACTGAAGCTTTCTTT.

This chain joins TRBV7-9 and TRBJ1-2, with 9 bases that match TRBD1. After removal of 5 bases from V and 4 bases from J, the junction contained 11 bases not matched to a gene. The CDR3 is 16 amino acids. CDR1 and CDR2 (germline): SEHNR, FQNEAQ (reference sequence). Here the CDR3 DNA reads TGTGCCAGCAGCCCCATGGGACAGGGCCCCCTCTATGGCTACACCTTC. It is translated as CASSPMGQGPLYGYTF.

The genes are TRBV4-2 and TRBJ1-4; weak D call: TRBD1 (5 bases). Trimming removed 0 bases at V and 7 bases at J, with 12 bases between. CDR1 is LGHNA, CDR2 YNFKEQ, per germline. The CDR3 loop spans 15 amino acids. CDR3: CASSQEPGRGEKLFF. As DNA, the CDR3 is TGTGCCAGCAGCCAAGAACCGGGACGGGGTGAAAAACTGTTTTTT.

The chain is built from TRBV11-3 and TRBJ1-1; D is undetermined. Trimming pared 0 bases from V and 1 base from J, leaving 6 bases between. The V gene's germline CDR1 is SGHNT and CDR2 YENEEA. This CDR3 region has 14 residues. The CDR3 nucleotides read TGTGCCAGCAGCTTAGACCACACGAACACTGAAGCTTTCTTT. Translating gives CASSLDHTNTEAFF.

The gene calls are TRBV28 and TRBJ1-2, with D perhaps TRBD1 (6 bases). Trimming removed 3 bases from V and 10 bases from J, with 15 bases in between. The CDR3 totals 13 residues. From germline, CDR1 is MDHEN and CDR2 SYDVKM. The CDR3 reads CASSFLRTVSYTF. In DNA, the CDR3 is TGTGCCAGCAGTTTTTTGCGGACAGTATCCTACACCTTC.

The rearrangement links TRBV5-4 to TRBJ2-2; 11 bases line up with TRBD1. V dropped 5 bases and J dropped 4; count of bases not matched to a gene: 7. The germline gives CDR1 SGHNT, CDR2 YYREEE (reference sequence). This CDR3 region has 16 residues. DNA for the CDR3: TGTGCCAGCAGATCACACGGGACAGGGGGCACCGGGGAGCTGTTTTTT. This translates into CASRSHGTGGTGELFF. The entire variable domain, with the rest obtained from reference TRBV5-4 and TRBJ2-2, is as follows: ETGVTQSPTHLIKTRGQQVTLRCSSQSGHNTVSWYQQALGQGPQFIFQYYREEENGRGNFPPRFSGLQFPNYSSELNVNALELDDSALYLCASRSHGTGGTGELFFGEGSRLTVL.

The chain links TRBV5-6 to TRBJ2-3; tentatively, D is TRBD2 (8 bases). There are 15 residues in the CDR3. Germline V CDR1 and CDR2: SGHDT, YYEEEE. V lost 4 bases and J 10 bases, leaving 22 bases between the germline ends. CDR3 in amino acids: CASSREGASALPQYF. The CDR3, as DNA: TGTGCCAGCAGCCGGGAGGGGGCAAGCGCCCTCCCGCAGTATTTT.

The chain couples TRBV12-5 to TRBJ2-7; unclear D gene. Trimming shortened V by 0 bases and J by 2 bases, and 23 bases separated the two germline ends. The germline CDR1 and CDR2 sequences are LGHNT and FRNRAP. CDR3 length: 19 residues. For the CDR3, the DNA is TGTGCTAGTGGTTTGGTAAGATTCGGACCCAACTGGGCCCCCTACGAGCAGTACTTC. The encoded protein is CASGLVRFGPNWAPYEQYF.

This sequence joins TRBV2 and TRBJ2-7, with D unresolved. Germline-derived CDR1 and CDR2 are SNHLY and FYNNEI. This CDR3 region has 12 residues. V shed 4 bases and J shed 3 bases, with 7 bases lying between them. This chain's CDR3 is CASSATVYEQYF. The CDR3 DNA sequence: TGTGCCAGCAGTGCAACAGTCTACGAGCAGTACTTC.

This CDR3 reads CASSYSIWVGDTEAFF. In nucleotides, the CDR3 is TGTGCCAGCAGTTACTCGATTTGGGTGGGGGACACTGAAGCTTTCTTT. The rearrangement uses TRBV6-5 and TRBJ1-1, with D perhaps TRBD1 (5 bases). CDR1 is MNHEY and CDR2 is SVGAGI in the germline V gene. V was shortened by 0 bases and J by 3 bases, with 14 bases between the two germline ends. This CDR3 has 16 residues.

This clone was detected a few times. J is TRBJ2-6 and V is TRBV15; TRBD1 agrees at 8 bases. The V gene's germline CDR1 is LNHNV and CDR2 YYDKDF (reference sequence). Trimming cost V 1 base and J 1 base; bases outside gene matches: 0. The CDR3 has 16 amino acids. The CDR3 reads CATSRGQGSGANVLTF. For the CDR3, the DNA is TGTGCCACCAGCAGAGGACAGGGGTCTGGGGCCAACGTCCTGACTTTC.

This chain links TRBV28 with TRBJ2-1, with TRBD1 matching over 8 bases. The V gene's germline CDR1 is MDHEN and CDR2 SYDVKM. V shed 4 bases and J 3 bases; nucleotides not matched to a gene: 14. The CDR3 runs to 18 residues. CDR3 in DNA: TGTGCCAGCAGTTCCCAAAATTCGGTTGGACAGGGCTACAATGAGCAGTTCTTC. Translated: CASSSQNSVGQGYNEQFF.

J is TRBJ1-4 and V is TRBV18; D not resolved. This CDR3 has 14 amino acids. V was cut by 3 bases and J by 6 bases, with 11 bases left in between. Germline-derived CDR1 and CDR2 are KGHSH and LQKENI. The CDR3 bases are TGTGCCAGCTCACCGGTTAGGGAGGATGAAAAACTGTTTTTT. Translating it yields CASSPVREDEKLFF.

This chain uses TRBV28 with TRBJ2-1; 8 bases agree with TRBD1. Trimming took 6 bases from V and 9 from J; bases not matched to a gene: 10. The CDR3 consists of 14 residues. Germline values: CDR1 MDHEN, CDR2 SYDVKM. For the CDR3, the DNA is TGTGCCAGCAGCCCTGGGACAGGTAGAGGTGAGCAGTTCTTC. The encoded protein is CASSPGTGRGEQFF.

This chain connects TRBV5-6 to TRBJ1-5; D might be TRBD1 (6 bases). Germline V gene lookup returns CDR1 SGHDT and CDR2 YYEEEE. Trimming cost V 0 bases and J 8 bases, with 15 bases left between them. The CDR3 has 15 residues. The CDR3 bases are TGTGCCAGCAGCTTGGGCCGGGGGCCTGGGAAGCCCCAGCATTTT. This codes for CASSLGRGPGKPQHF.

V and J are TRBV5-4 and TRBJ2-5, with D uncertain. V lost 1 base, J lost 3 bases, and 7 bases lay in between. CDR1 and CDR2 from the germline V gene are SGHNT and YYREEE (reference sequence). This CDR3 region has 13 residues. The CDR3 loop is CASSLWEEETQYF. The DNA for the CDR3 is TGTGCCAGCAGCTTGTGGGAAGAAGAGACCCAGTACTTC.

The CDR3 spells CASSHAGGRNEQFF. Written as DNA, the CDR3 is TGTGCCAGCAGTCACGCGGGGGGGCGCAATGAGCAGTTCTTC. The V gene is TRBV6-2 or TRBV6-3, the J gene TRBJ2-1; 9 nucleotides agree with TRBD2. This CDR3 has 14 amino acids. The germline V gene encodes CDR1 MNHEY and CDR2 SVGEGT. J gave up 6 bases and V 5 bases, and 5 bases lay outside the gene matches.

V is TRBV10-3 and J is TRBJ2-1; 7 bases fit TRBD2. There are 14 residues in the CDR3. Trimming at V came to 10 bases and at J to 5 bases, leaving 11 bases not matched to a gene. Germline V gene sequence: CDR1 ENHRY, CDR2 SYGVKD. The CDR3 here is CATYPGTNNNEQFF. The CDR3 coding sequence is TGTGCCACTTATCCCGGGACTAACAACAATGAGCAGTTCTTC.